The rows below give T cell receptor beta chains drawn from one sample of a study of graft-versus-host responses after intestinal transplantation. The data were produced by immunoSEQ multiplex PCR, yet TCRdb's version contains in-frame clones alone and is incomplete. The table has 100,000 or so clones, around 91% seen once. Their antigen targets remain unknown. Sequenced here: unstimulated CD4+ T cells sorted from spleen or lymph node cells, sampled before transplant. The receptors were sampled from a human donor who was the organ donor for an intestinal transplant. The CDR3 runs from the conserved cysteine through the conserved F or W. The D gene is left open where the match is weak. Clone size appears in some rows only: once, few, many, or a class for an expanded clone.

d_call	clone_size	v_call	j_call	cdr3_nt	cdr3_aa
-	-	TRBV7-2	TRBJ2-7	TGTGCCAGCAGCTCCCTCCCGAGGGATTCCTACGAGCAGTACTTC	CASSSLPRDSYEQYF
TRBD1	-	TRBV6-5	TRBJ1-1	TGTGCCAGCAGCCTCAGGGGGTTGAACACTGAAGCTTTCTTT	CASSLRGLNTEAFF
-	-	TRBV5-1	TRBJ1-6	TGCGCCAGCGGGCGGGAGGGTGATAATTCACCCCTCCACTTT	CASGREGDNSPLHF
-	-	TRBV4-1	TRBJ2-3	TGCGCCAGCAGCCAAGTTCACTGGAGCACAGATACGCAGTATTTT	CASSQVHWSTDTQYF
TRBD1	-	TRBV19	TRBJ2-5	TGTGCCAGTAGACATCCGGGACAGGGGAAGACCCAGTACTTC	CASRHPGQGKTQYF
TRBD1	-	TRBV6-5	TRBJ1-2	TGTGCCAGCAGTTTATACGGACAGGGTTACGGCTACACCTTC	CASSLYGQGYGYTF
-	-	TRBV6-1	TRBJ1-6	TGTGCCAGCAGTGACAGGGTAGACTCACCCCTCCACTTT	CASSDRVDSPLHF
TRBD1	once	TRBV4-1	TRBJ2-7	TGCGCCAGCAGCCTCCAGGACAGGGGTAGGCACGAGCAGTACTTC	CASSLQDRGRHEQYF
-	-	TRBV27	TRBJ2-7	TGTGCCAGCAGTCCCGGGCTCGACGGAGGAAAATTCTACGAGCAGTACTTC	CASSPGLDGGKFYEQYF
TRBD1	-	TRBV4-2	TRBJ2-2	TGTGCCAGCAGCCCCTCGACAGGGCAAACCGGGGAGCTGTTTTTT	CASSPSTGQTGELFF
TRBD1	-	TRBV4-1	TRBJ1-2	TGCGCCAGCAGCCGGGGACAGGACCCTAACTATGGCTACACCTTC	CASSRGQDPNYGYTF
-	-	TRBV18	TRBJ2-5	TGTGCCAGCTCACCGACAGAAGAGACCCAGTACTTC	CASSPTEETQYF
-	-	TRBV28	TRBJ2-3	TGTGCCAGCAGTAGAGCCACAGATACGCAGTATTTT	CASSRATDTQYF
-	-	TRBV19	TRBJ1-1	TGTGCCAGTAGTTCCCTTTCGCGTACTGAAGCTTTCTTT	CASSSLSRTEAFF
-	once	TRBV12-5	TRBJ2-1	TGTGCTAGTGGTTACCCCGTTTTGGGAGGCAATGAGCAGTTCTTC	CASGYPVLGGNEQFF
-	-	TRBV5-5	TRBJ2-3	TGTGCCAGCAGGGATCAACAGGGAGTCCGCACAGATACGCAGTATTTT	CASRDQQGVRTDTQYF
-	once	TRBV6-1	TRBJ2-3	TGTGCCAGCAGTGACTGGCGGGGTGGCACAGATACGCAGTATTTT	CASSDWRGGTDTQYF